These 14 T cell receptor beta chains were sequenced from one sample in a study of T cells in Graves' hyperthyroidism and ophthalmopathy (dated by TCRdb to 2018 to 2020). To prepare the library, multiplex PCR was applied. Sequencing took place on an Illumina HiSeq 2000. The TCR beta CDR3 regions were amplified from RNA transcripts. A first-round RT-PCR of the TCR CDR3 used the HTBI primer set with the Qiagen OneStep RT-PCR kit. The public reads were quality trimmed at Q25 with fastp and then assembled into clones with MiXCR by TCRdb, keeping productive beta chains. One record per CDR3 amino acid sequence lists the most common genes and DNA. The sample records roughly 600,000 distinct CDR3 sequences, approximately 15% of which are singletons. The ten top clones hold under 15% of the sample. The sequenced sample consisted of blood. The receptors originated from a woman aged 50 to 60 with Graves' ophthalmopathy.

This clonotype was observed a handful of times. V gene TRBV7-9 combines with J gene TRBJ1-2; 10 positions match TRBD1. The CDR3 has 14 amino acids. V lost 5 bases, J lost 6 bases, and 6 bases stayed unmatched. Germline CDR1 SEHNR, CDR2 FQNEAQ (reference sequence). CDR3 sequence: CASSPLGTGDGYTF. CDR3 DNA sequence: TGTGCCAGCAGCCCGTTGGGGACAGGGGATGGCTACACCTTC. The entire variable domain, with the rest obtained from reference TRBV7-9 and TRBJ1-2, is as follows: DTGVSQNPRHKITKRGQNVTFRCDPISEHNRLYWYRQTLGQGPEFLTYFQNEAQLEKSRLLSDRFSAERPKGSFSTLEIQRTEQGDSAMYLCASSPLGTGDGYTFGSGTRLTVV.

This clonotype was seen ten or more times. The chain links TRBV7-3 to TRBJ2-5; unclear D gene. The V gene lost 2 bases and the J gene lost 5 bases, with 9 bases spanning the gap. From germline, CDR1 is SGHTA and CDR2 FQGTGA. The CDR3 has 13 residues. The CDR3 nucleotides read TGTGCCAGCAGCTTAGGCCTTGGGGAGACCCAGTACTTC. Its protein is CASSLGLGETQYF. The full variable domain, completed using reference TRBV7-3 and TRBJ2-5, is GAGVSQTPSNKVTEKGKYVELRCDPISGHTALYWYRQSLGQGPEFLIYFQGTGAADDSGLPNDRFFAVRPEGSVSTLKIQRTERGDSAVYLCASSLGLGETQYFGPGTRLLVL.

This clonotype was seen only a few times. The chain uses TRBV28 and TRBJ2-4; weak D call: TRBD2 (5 bases). V lost 6 bases and J 1 base, leaving 13 bases between the germline ends. Germline lookup yields CDR1 MDHEN and CDR2 SYDVKM. The CDR3 has 15 residues. The CDR3 bases are TGTGCCAGCAGAACTAGAATTTGGGCCAAAAACATTCAGTACTTC. Amino acids: CASRTRIWAKNIQYF.

This clonotype appeared many times. The chain has TRBV7-9 and TRBJ2-5; D may be TRBD2 (5 bases). The CDR3 is 14 residues long. V gave up 1 base and J gave up 5 bases, with 11 bases separating them. The germline CDR1 and CDR2 sequences are SEHNR and FQNEAQ (reference sequence). The CDR3: CASSLGLASETQYF. In DNA, the CDR3 is TGTGCCAGCAGCTTAGGGCTAGCATCCGAGACCCAGTACTTC.

This clonotype has just a few counts. The chain combines TRBV9 with TRBJ2-1, with 12 bases fitting TRBD2. Germline V gives CDR1 SGDLS, CDR2 YYNGEE. Trimming took 3 bases from V and 4 from J; bases not matched to a gene: 5. The CDR3 consists of 16 residues. CDR3: CASSANLAGGYNEQFF. As DNA, the CDR3 is TGTGCCAGCAGCGCCAACCTAGCGGGAGGGTACAATGAGCAGTTCTTC.

J is TRBJ1-2 and V is TRBV24-1, with D perhaps TRBD1 (5 bases). Germline CDR1 and CDR2: KGHDR and SFDVKD. CDR3 length: 14 amino acids. The ends were cut back, 3 bases at V and 0 bases at J, with 7 bases in the middle. CDR3 region: CATSDRQSNYGYTF. In nucleotides, the CDR3 is TGTGCCACCAGTGATAGACAGTCTAACTATGGCTACACCTTC.

This clonotype has at least ten counts. V is TRBV9 and J is TRBJ2-3, with a weak D call TRBD1 (6 bases). Trimming removed 6 bases from V and 2 bases from J, with 19 bases in between. This CDR3 contains 16 residues. Per the germline V gene, CDR1 is SGDLS and CDR2 is YYNGEE. The CDR3 loop reads CASNPTGTTATDTQYF. Written as DNA, the CDR3 is TGTGCCAGCAACCCAACCGGGACAACGGCCACAGATACGCAGTATTTT.

This clonotype was recorded at least ten times. The chain employs TRBV18 and TRBJ1-1; tentatively, D is TRBD1 (6 bases). Trimming pared 5 bases from V and 5 bases from J, leaving 18 bases between. The CDR3 has 15 amino acids. The germline CDR1 and CDR2 sequences are KGHSH and LQKENI. The CDR3 loop reads CASSYGGARATEAFF. In DNA form, the CDR3 reads TGTGCCAGCTCATATGGGGGGGCGCGGGCAACTGAAGCTTTCTTT.

This clonotype has only a few counts. The chain links TRBV7-6 to TRBJ2-5, with 8 bases aligning to TRBD2. Trimming cost V 3 bases and J 1 base; bases outside gene matches: 4. Germline V gives CDR1 SGHVS, CDR2 FNYEAQ. CDR3 length equals 15 residues. Written as DNA, the CDR3 is TGTGCCAGCAGCTTCTCTGGACTAGCCCAAGAGACCCAGTACTTC. As protein: CASSFSGLAQETQYF.

This clonotype showed up many times. This chain links TRBV12-5 with TRBJ2-1; 14 bases map to TRBD2. Germline lookup yields CDR1 LGHNT and CDR2 FRNRAP. This CDR3 has 17 amino acids. After removal of 5 bases from V and 7 bases from J, the junction contained 10 bases not matched to a gene. In DNA, the CDR3 is TGTGCTAGTGGTAAAGGGACTAGCGGGAGAGTATCGAATGAGCAGTTCTTC. Translating gives CASGKGTSGRVSNEQFF.

There are many counts of this clonotype. The chain carries TRBV12-3 or TRBV12-4 and TRBJ1-1; D is undetermined. With 3 bases removed from V and 0 bases from J, the gap between germline ends came to 5 bases. This CDR3 region has 13 residues. The chain's CDR3 is CASSFNMNTEAFF. CDR3 nucleotide sequence: TGTGCCAGCAGTTTCAATATGAACACTGAAGCTTTCTTT.

Notes on this clonotype: It may be a read error: a sequence one base away is much more abundant. The chain carries TRBV7-2 and TRBJ2-6; D unresolved. Germline V CDR1 and CDR2: SGHTA, FQGNSA. This CDR3 contains 15 residues. V dropped 4 bases and J dropped 0 bases, with 7 bases sitting between them. The CDR3 DNA is TGTGCCAGCAGCTCCGTGGTCTCTGGGGCCAACGTCCTGACTTTC. Translated: CASSSVVSGANVLTF. The variable domain in full, with the rest retrieved from reference TRBV7-2 and TRBJ2-6, is GAGVSQSPSNKVTEKGKDVELRCDPISGHTALYWYRQSLGQGLEFLIYFQGNSAPDKSGLPSDRFSAERTGGSVSTLTIQRTQQEDSAVYLCASSSVVSGANVLTFGAGSRLTVL.

This clonotype was seen more than once but under ten times. The V gene is TRBV6-5, the J gene TRBJ2-1; perhaps D is TRBD1 or TRBD2 (5 bases each). The CDR3 extends over 16 amino acids. Germline V lookup: CDR1 MNHEY, CDR2 SVGAGI. Between the trimmed V and J ends, which lost 4 bases and 5 bases, there was a span of 18 bases. The CDR3 loop reads CASSSSWGSNNNEQFF. The CDR3 region has the DNA TGTGCCAGCAGTTCCTCATGGGGGAGTAATAACAATGAGCAGTTCTTC.

This clonotype appeared many times. The chain joins TRBV11-1 to TRBJ2-7; 11 positions match TRBD1. Germline V CDR1 and CDR2: SGHAT, FQDESV (reference sequence). This CDR3 contains 15 residues. V lost 5 bases and J lost 1; bases outside the gene matches: 4. CDR3 protein: CASSQDRGLSYEQYF. Written as DNA, the CDR3 is TGTGCCAGCAGCCAGGACAGGGGGCTATCCTACGAGCAGTACTTC.